This T cell receptor (beta chain) was recorded in a study of OX40 agonist ivuxolimab in advanced cancers. Looking at the study overall: The costimulatory receptor OX40 (CD134) was targeted by ivuxolimab, a fully human IgG2 agonistic monoclonal antibody. Intravenous ivuxolimab was administered to patients every 2 weeks at six dose levels: 0.01, 0.1, 0.3, 1.5, 3 and 10 mg/kg. Among the roughly 52 dose-escalation patients, roughly 20 had hepatocellular carcinoma, approximately 15 melanoma, 9 renal cell carcinoma and 9 head and neck cancer. In the dose-escalation cohort, more than 75% of patients were male, and the mean age was around 60 years, with a range of roughly 20 to 80. Prior anti-PD-1, anti-PD-L1 or anti-CTLA-4 therapy was permitted, and approximately 42% of dose-escalation patients had received checkpoint inhibitors. Partial responses occurred in three dose-escalation patients: two with cutaneous melanoma and one with hepatocellular carcinoma. Peripheral TCRbeta sequencing was intended to test whether TCR sequence diversity was altered and clonal T-cell expansion was caused by ivuxolimab. The paper reports the monotherapy dose-escalation portion (N ≈ 50 patients) of the phase I ivuxolimab trial. Summary of the overall study and its limitations: After ivuxolimab, expanded clones were on average more numerous among CD8+ T cells than among CD4+ T cells. The antigen specificity of the peripheral T cells that underwent clonal expansion was not determined. In the 0.1-3.0 mg/kg groups, partial responders had among the lowest normalized peripheral clonal expansion, particularly in CD8+ T cells. Low levels of normalized T-cell clonal expansion were also seen in some patients who did not respond. At doses of 0.1 to 3.0 mg/kg, clonal expansion of both CD4+ and CD8+ T cells in blood was seen between baseline and week 6.

Genomic DNA was isolated from the sorted cells so that the TCRbeta CDR3 region could be sequenced. TCRbeta CDR3 regions were sequenced using the immunoSEQ Assay. What TCRdb holds here is the immuneACCESS table cut down to in-frame rearrangements. Part of the clones is not present; checked against another copy, under half of the missing clones reflect an unresolved V gene, and the others are unexplained. This sample gives 60,000 or so clones in total; 70% to 85% of them show up just once. The ten largest account for 2.4% of the sample. Patients with a history of autoimmune disease or receiving systemic immunosuppression were excluded from the trial. Peripheral blood for TCR sequencing was drawn from every dose cohort at baseline, at cycle 4 day 1 and at cycle 7 day 1. Samples were obtained from an open-label, multicenter, first-in-human phase I dose-escalation trial of ivuxolimab. Adults with locally advanced or metastatic melanoma, renal cell, hepatocellular, or head and neck squamous cell carcinoma were enrolled in the trial. CD4+ and CD8+ T cells were sorted separately from peripheral blood before TCR sequencing.

By how much of the sample it makes up, this clone is medium-sized (0.01 to 0.1%). Its specific antigen is unknown. No much larger clone is present one base from it, and per-base qualities are unavailable. The CDR3 runs 14 residues from the cysteine to the phenylalanine. This entry keeps only the CDR3 DNA: 42 bases, framed from base 1. From a lookup of the germline V gene (reference sequence), CDR1 and CDR2 are SEHNR and FQNEAQ. The V end loses 1 base and the J end loses 8 bases, and a stretch of 12 bases separates them. The specimen was CD4+ or CD8+ T cells sorted from blood, collected in a trial of the OX40 agonist ivuxolimab. This clonotype was obtained from an adult with an advanced solid tumor such as melanoma, head and neck, liver or kidney cancer. The chain joins TRBV7-9 to TRBJ1-3, with the D gene not clear enough to name. Here is the DNA: TGTGCCAGCAGCTTAGGGATGGCCGGTGACACCATATATTTT. This encodes CASSLGMAGDTIYF.